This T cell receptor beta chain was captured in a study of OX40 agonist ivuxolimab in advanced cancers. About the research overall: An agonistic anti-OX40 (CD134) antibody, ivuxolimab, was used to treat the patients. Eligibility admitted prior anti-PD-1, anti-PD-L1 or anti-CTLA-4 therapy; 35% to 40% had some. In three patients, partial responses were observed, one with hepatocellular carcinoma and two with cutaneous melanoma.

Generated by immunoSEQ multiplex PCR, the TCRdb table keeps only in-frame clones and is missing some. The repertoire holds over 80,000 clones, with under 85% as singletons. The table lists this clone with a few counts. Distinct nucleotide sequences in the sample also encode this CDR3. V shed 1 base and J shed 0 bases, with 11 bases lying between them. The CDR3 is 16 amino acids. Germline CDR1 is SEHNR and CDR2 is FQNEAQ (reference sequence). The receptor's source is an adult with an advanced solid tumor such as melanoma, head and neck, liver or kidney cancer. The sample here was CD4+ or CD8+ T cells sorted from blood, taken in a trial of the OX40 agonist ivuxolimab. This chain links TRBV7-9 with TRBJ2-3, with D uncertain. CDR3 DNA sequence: TGTGCCAGCAGCTTAGTGGTAGCCGTTAGCACAGATACGCAGTATTTT. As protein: CASSLVVAVSTDTQYF.